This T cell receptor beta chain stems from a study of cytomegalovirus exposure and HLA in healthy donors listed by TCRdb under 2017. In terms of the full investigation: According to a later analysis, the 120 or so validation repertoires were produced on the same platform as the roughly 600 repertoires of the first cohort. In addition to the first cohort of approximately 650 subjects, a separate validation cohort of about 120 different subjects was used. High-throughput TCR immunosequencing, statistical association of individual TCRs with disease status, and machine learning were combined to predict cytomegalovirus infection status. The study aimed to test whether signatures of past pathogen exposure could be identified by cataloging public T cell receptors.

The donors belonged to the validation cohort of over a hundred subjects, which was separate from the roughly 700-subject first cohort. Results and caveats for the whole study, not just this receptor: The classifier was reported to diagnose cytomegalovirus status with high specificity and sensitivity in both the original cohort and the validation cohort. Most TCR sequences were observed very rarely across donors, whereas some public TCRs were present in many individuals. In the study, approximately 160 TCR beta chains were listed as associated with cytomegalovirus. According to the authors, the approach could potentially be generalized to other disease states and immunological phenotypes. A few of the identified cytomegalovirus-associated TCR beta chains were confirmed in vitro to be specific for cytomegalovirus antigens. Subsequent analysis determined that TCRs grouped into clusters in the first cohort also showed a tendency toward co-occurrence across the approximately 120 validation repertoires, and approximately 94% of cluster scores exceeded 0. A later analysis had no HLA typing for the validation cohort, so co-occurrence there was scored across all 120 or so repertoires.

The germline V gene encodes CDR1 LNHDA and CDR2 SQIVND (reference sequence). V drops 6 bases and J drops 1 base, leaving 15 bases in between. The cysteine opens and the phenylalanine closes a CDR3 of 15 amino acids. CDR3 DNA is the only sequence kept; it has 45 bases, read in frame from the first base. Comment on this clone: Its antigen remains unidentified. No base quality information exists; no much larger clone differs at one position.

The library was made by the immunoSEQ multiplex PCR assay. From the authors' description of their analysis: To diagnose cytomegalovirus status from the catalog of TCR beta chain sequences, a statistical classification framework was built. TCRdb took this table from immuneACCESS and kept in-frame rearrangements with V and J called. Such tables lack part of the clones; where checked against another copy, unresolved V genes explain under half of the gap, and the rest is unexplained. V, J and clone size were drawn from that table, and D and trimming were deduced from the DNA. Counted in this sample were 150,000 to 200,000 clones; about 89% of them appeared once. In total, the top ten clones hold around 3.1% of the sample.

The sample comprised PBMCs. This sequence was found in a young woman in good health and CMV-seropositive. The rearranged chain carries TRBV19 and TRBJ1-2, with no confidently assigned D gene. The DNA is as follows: TGTGCCAGTAGCCGACTTCTTCTTGTTAACTATGGCTACACCTTC. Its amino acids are CASSRLLLVNYGYTF.